These T cell receptor beta chains were read from a single sample in a study of cytomegalovirus exposure and HLA in healthy donors. Assay used: immunoSEQ multiplex PCR; TCRdb lists only in-frame clones, some missing. This repertoire shows 150,000 to 200,000 clones, roughly four fifths found once; its top ten account for 3.1%. Sequencing input: PBMCs. Every receptor here comes from a woman aged 40 to 50 in good health and CMV-seronegative. Both conserved end residues are trimmed from each CDR3. The order of the fields is V gene, clone size, J gene, CDR3 protein. The size field is filled for only some rows; it gives once, few, many or a size class.

TRBV6-5	-	TRBJ2-7	ASSYGGGMYEQY
TRBV9	-	TRBJ1-2	ASSGFGRGNYGYT
TRBV7-9	once	TRBJ1-4	ASSANPGDGNEKLF
TRBV5-1	-	TRBJ1-2	ASSLVGADGYT
TRBV27	-	TRBJ1-5	ASALGGNQPQH
TRBV9	-	TRBJ2-7	ASSRTSGGPYEQY
TRBV10-2	-	TRBJ2-1	ASRFPGQLNEQF
TRBV5-1	-	TRBJ1-2	ASSSQGVSGYT
TRBV2	-	TRBJ1-6	ASRPETGRGSPLH
TRBV11-2	-	TRBJ2-1	ASSPIDRASYNEQF
TRBV2	few	TRBJ2-3	ASSRELSTDTQY
TRBV12-2	-	TRBJ1-2	ASPGTVPYGYT
TRBV5-1	-	TRBJ1-6	ASSLVSGNLHSPLH
TRBV28	-	TRBJ2-7	ASSFVPGFHEQY
TRBV19	-	TRBJ2-7	ASSMTGTAYEQY
TRBV7-9	-	TRBJ1-4	ASGEGGSREKLF
TRBV2	-	TRBJ2-1	ASSALRGSSYNEQF
TRBV1	-	TRBJ2-5	TSSQLTFSAGGTGETQY
TRBV29-1	-	TRBJ1-2	SVEDQVNVGGYT
TRBV5-1	-	TRBJ1-1	ASSAGQPNTEAF
TRBV19	-	TRBJ2-1	ASTRGGLSYNEQF
TRBV4-1	-	TRBJ2-5	ASSPQLPETQY
TRBV9	-	TRBJ1-2	ASSVQGGHGYT
TRBV19	-	TRBJ2-3	ATQNRGRGTDTQY
TRBV7-6	once	TRBJ2-5	ASSFQVVETQY
TRBV7-6	-	TRBJ2-5	ASSLATGTSFGETQY
TRBV6-6	-	TRBJ2-3	ASIGTGRGDTQY
TRBV4-1	-	TRBJ2-3	ASSPRQGTSDTQY
TRBV11-2	-	TRBJ2-2	ASSLGGARAGELF
TRBV7-9	-	TRBJ2-5	ASSLEQGIRETQY
TRBV5-4	-	TRBJ2-2	ASSFSRGIAGELF
TRBV27	few	TRBJ1-6	ASRPGHRLGSPLH
TRBV5-1	-	TRBJ1-4	ARVMDRRLEKLF